This T cell receptor beta chain was recovered during a study of blood T cells in healthy people across ages. Study context: Every two T cells gave about one barcoded beta molecule via template switching. Overall study results and limits: Whereas aged donors had fewer naive CD4+ cells, long-lived donors had more of them and higher diversity.

Alongside a J-beta primer mix, a sample-barcoded 5' primer served in a second PCR lasting about 7 to 11 cycles. TCRdb used MiXCR to reprocess the 5' RACE reads, holding one entry per CDR3 protein. The sample has 600,000 or so distinct CDR3 sequences, 20% to 25% seen once. The CDR3 is 16 amino acids. Germline V gene lookup returns CDR1 SQVTM and CDR2 ANQGSEA. This clonotype showed up just a few times. Its target is not known. The receptor was derived from a man between 70 and 80 years old in good health. Sample: blood. The gene calls are TRBV29-1 and TRBJ2-7; the match to TRBD2 covers 11 bases. Matching the DNA end better, TRBJ2-1 makes the J call doubtful. The CDR3 here is CSVEGGLAEKYNEQFF. The CDR3 DNA reads TGCAGCGTTGAGGGGGGACTAGCGGAGAAATACAATGAGCAGTTCTTC.